Listed below are T cell receptor beta chains from one sample, sequenced in a study of post-analysis software for immune sequencing data. TCRdb used MiXCR to reprocess the PCR reads, holding one entry per CDR3 protein. The sample consists of roughly 570,000 distinct CDR3 sequences, roughly 34% of them appearing once. Sequencing used blood. The receptors originated from a girl younger than 18 with multiple sclerosis. Both conserved end residues are part of each CDR3. A D gene is named only where the DNA matches it firmly. Only part of the rows carry a size: once, few, many, or a class if the clone is expanded.

d_call j_call clone_size v_call cdr3_aa cdr3_nt
TRBD1 TRBJ2-3 many TRBV5-1 CASSIGQGRDTQYF TGCGCCAGCAGCATAGGACAGGGAAGAGATACGCAGTATTTT
. TRBJ1-5 . TRBV12-3/TRBV12-4 CASSLAIGGNSNQPQHF TGTGCCAGCAGTTTAGCGATTGGGGGGAATAGCAATCAGCCCCAGCATTTT
TRBD1 TRBJ2-5 few TRBV24-1 CATSDPPYRGSQETQYF TGTGCCACCAGTGATCCGCCATACAGGGGGTCTCAAGAGACCCAGTACTTC
TRBD2 TRBJ2-2 once TRBV7-3 CASGRVSTGELFF TGTGCCAGCGGGAGGGTGAGCACCGGGGAGCTGTTTTTT
. TRBJ1-1 . TRBV5-6 CASSSLTGFAEAFF TGTGCCAGCAGCTCTCTCACAGGGTTCGCTGAAGCTTTCTTT
. TRBJ1-2 . TRBV5-6 CASSLESGTNYGYTF TGTGCCAGCAGCTTGGAGTCAGGGACTAACTATGGCTACACCTTC
TRBD2 TRBJ2-1 . TRBV12-3/TRBV12-4 CASSLPRTRNEQFF TGTGCCAGCAGTTTACCCCGGACTAGAAATGAGCAGTTCTTC
. TRBJ1-2 many TRBV28 CASSLTGPYGYTF TGTGCCAGCAGTTTAACAGGGCCCTATGGCTACACCTTC
. TRBJ1-2 few TRBV5-6 CASSALGGQYNYGYTF TGTGCCAGCAGCGCCCTAGGAGGACAGTACAACTATGGCTACACCTTC
. TRBJ2-3 few TRBV6-5 CASSLSPLMGTDTQYF TGTGCCAGCAGTTTGTCTCCCTTAATGGGGACAGATACGCAGTATTTT
. TRBJ2-3 . TRBV24-1 CATSDLDRPYTQYF TGTGCCACCAGTGATTTGGACAGGCCCTATACGCAGTATTTT
. TRBJ2-7 few TRBV5-1 CASSQVTPTYEQYF TGCGCCAGCAGCCAAGTTACACCTACCTACGAGCAGTACTTC
. TRBJ1-2 . TRBV29-1 CSVVAGQGYTF TGCAGCGTTGTAGCTGGGCAGGGCTACACCTTC
TRBD2 TRBJ2-1 . TRBV15 CATSAGSLAGGLSSYNEQFF TGTGCCACCAGCGCCGGTTCTCTAGCGGGGGGCCTGAGCTCCTACAATGAGCAGTTCTTC
. TRBJ2-1 . TRBV2 CASFTQGEQFF TGTGCCAGCTTCACACAGGGTGAGCAGTTCTTC
. TRBJ2-3 . TRBV28 CASTPPSADTQYF TGTGCCAGCACTCCCCCCAGCGCGGATACGCAGTATTTT
. TRBJ2-1 few TRBV7-9 CASSIWGGPRNEQFF TGTGCCAGCAGTATCTGGGGGGGCCCTCGGAATGAGCAGTTCTTC
. TRBJ2-7 few TRBV29-1 CSVVPTSTKNSYNEQYF TGCAGCGTTGTCCCAACTAGCACCAAAAACTCCTACAATGAGCAGTACTTC
TRBD2 TRBJ2-1 . TRBV13 CASSPPGGLAGDNEQFF TGTGCCAGCAGCCCTCCAGGGGGACTAGCGGGTGACAATGAGCAGTTCTTC
. TRBJ2-6 few TRBV5-1 CASSLYRGAHPSGANVLTF TGCGCCAGCAGCTTGTATCGGGGGGCCCACCCCTCTGGGGCCAACGTCCTGACTTTC
TRBD1 TRBJ2-1 . TRBV5-5 CASSLGILGGSEQFF TGTGCCAGCAGCTTGGGCATTCTAGGGGGCAGTGAGCAGTTCTTC
. TRBJ1-2 few TRBV20-1 CSAKRGSWDYGYTF TGCAGTGCTAAAAGGGGTTCTTGGGACTATGGCTACACCTTC
. TRBJ1-5 few TRBV12-3/TRBV12-4 CASSFLNQPQHF TGTGCCAGCAGTTTTCTCAATCAGCCCCAGCATTTT
. TRBJ2-6 . TRBV29-1 CSVVGGPSHSGANVLTF TGCAGCGTTGTTGGCGGGCCCAGCCACTCTGGGGCCAACGTCCTGACTTTC
. TRBJ1-3 . TRBV20-1 CSARGRGSGNTIYF TGCAGTGCTAGGGGAAGGGGGTCGGGAAACACCATATATTTT
. TRBJ2-1 . TRBV20-1 CSAREMGSSYNEQFF TGCAGTGCTAGAGAGATGGGTAGCTCCTACAATGAGCAGTTCTTC
TRBD1 TRBJ2-1 . TRBV13 CASSPTGALYNEQFF TGTGCCAGCAGCCCTACAGGGGCCCTCTACAATGAGCAGTTCTTC
. TRBJ2-5 . TRBV28 CASSVRGWKETQYF TGTGCCAGCAGCGTTCGGGGGTGGAAGGAGACCCAGTACTTC
. TRBJ2-1 . TRBV7-9 CASSDWDAYNEQFF TGTGCCAGCAGCGATTGGGATGCCTACAATGAGCAGTTCTTC
. TRBJ1-1 . TRBV6-5 CASRETGRSEAFF TGTGCCAGCAGGGAAACAGGGCGTTCTGAAGCTTTCTTT
. TRBJ2-5 . TRBV9 CASSVDQTYQETQYF TGTGCCAGCAGCGTAGACCAGACGTACCAAGAGACCCAGTACTTC
TRBD2 TRBJ2-3 . TRBV28 CASRLSGGAGTQYF TGTGCCAGCAGGCTTAGCGGGGGGGCAGGTACGCAGTATTTT
. TRBJ1-5 . TRBV9 CASSAFLQGAQEPQHF TGTGCCAGCAGCGCGTTCCTACAGGGCGCCCAGGAGCCCCAGCATTTT
. TRBJ2-7 . TRBV10-3 CATQDNTYEQYF TGTGCCACCCAGGACAACACCTACGAGCAGTACTTC
. TRBJ2-1 . TRBV12-5 CASGLERGGQYNEQFF TGTGCTAGTGGTTTGGAGAGGGGGGGACAATACAATGAGCAGTTCTTC